Listed here are 22 T cell receptor beta chains from one sample, sequenced in a study of T cell changes during pregnancy in multiple sclerosis. Sequencing was performed with immunoSEQ multiplex PCR; in TCRdb, only in-frame clones are kept and a portion is missing. The table records 50,000 to 70,000 clones, around 91% of them present only once. Sequenced material: peripheral blood, taken in the third trimester of pregnancy. All receptors come from a female donor in good health, enrolled as a control in a pregnancy study.

A single count supports this clone. V is TRBV7-9 and J is TRBJ1-2; TRBD1 agrees at 8 bases. The length of the CDR3 is 14 residues. The germline V gene encodes CDR1 SEHNR and CDR2 FQNEAQ (reference sequence). Unmatched junction bases numbered 7, after V lost 6 bases and J lost 4 bases. DNA for the CDR3: TGTGCCAGCAGTCGGACAGGGCAGACCTATGGCTACACCTTC. It encodes CASSRTGQTYGYTF. Complete variable domain (other parts from reference TRBV7-9 and TRBJ1-2): DTGVSQNPRHKITKRGQNVTFRCDPISEHNRLYWYRQTLGQGPEFLTYFQNEAQLEKSRLLSDRFSAERPKGSFSTLEIQRTEQGDSAMYLCASSRTGQTYGYTFGSGTRLTVV.

The chain carries TRBV19 and TRBJ1-2; 9 nucleotides match TRBD1. This CDR3 is 14 amino acids long. J lost 4 bases, V lost 7 bases, and 7 bases had no gene match. The germline gives CDR1 LNHDA, CDR2 SQIVND (reference sequence). Here the CDR3 reads CASNPGQGTYGYTF. CDR3 nucleotide sequence: TGTGCCAGTAATCCGGGACAGGGTACCTATGGCTACACCTTC.

The J gene is TRBJ2-7, the V gene TRBV28; 10 nucleotides agree with TRBD2. Germline V gene data show CDR1 as MDHEN and CDR2 as SYDVKM. V was pared by 7 bases and J by 4 bases, with 7 bases of the junction left unmatched. This CDR3 has 14 amino acids. The CDR3 DNA is TGTGCCAGCACTACAGCGGGAGGGCGGTACGAGCAGTACTTC. This encodes CASTTAGGRYEQYF.

The V gene is TRBV15, the J gene TRBJ1-5; D not certain. V dropped 0 bases and J dropped 6 bases, with 6 bases sitting between them. This CDR3 is 13 amino acids long. Germline assignment: CDR1 LNHNV and CDR2 YYDKDF (reference sequence). The CDR3 nucleotides are TGTGCCACCAGCAGAGATACGAGTCAGCCCCAGCATTTT. Amino acid sequence: CATSRDTSQPQHF.

This chain joins TRBV9 and TRBJ2-1, with unresolved D. The CDR3 runs to 14 residues. CDR1 is SGDLS and CDR2 is YYNGEE in the germline V gene. Trimming left V 0 bases short and J 8 bases short, with 12 bases between. The CDR3 nucleotides are TGTGCCAGCAGCGTAGGGCTACCCCGGGATGAGCAGTTCTTC. This translates into CASSVGLPRDEQFF.

With respect to this clone: Sequence at one end of the junction differs from germline and may be a read error. The chain joins TRBV6-1 to TRBJ2-1, with TRBD1 identical over 7 bases. This CDR3 region has 15 residues. CDR1 and CDR2 from the germline V gene are MNHNS and SASEGT. This chain's CDR3 is CASTEQGSPYNEQFF. CDR3 DNA: TGTGCCAGCACTGAACAGGGGTCCCCCTACAATGAGCAGTTCTTC.

CDR3 sequence reads: CASSLGQGSNQPQHF. In DNA form, the CDR3 reads TGTGCCAGCAGCTTGGGACAGGGAAGCAATCAGCCCCAGCATTTT. The chain employs TRBV13 and TRBJ1-5; 9 bases map to TRBD1. The CDR3 totals 15 residues. V shed 3 bases and J 1 base; nucleotides not matched to a gene: 1. Germline V gene data show CDR1 as PRHDT and CDR2 as FYEKMQ (reference sequence).

The chain is built from TRBV2 and TRBJ2-2, with a possible D match to TRBD2 (6 bases). CDR3 length equals 11 residues. The V gene lost 10 bases and the J gene lost 5 bases, with 8 bases spanning the gap. Germline CDR1 SNHLY, CDR2 FYNNEI. CDR3 coding DNA: TGTGCCACACTAGCAACCGGGGAGCTGTTTTTT. It encodes CATLATGELFF.

This chain uses TRBV5-1 with TRBJ2-7; D possibly corresponds to TRBD2 (6 bases). Between the trimmed V and J ends, which lost 5 bases and 4 bases, there was a span of 16 bases. CDR1 SGHRS and CDR2 YFSETQ come from the germline V gene. CDR3 size: 14 residues. In DNA form, the CDR3 reads TGCGCCAGCAGGGCGTGGGGGGACCAATACGAGCAGTACTTC. Protein product: CASRAWGDQYEQYF.

This rearrangement joins TRBV6-1 to TRBJ1-2; no firm D call. CDR1 and CDR2 from the germline V gene are MNHNS and SASEGT. The CDR3 consists of 14 residues. The V end was cut by 6 bases, the J end by 4 bases, with 15 bases between. The CDR3 region has the DNA TGTGCCAGCAGCCGGGAAGTAGAGGGCTATGGCTACACCTTC. It encodes CASSREVEGYGYTF.

The V and J genes are TRBV15 and TRBJ2-1, with TRBD2 matching 7 bases. The CDR3 has 17 amino acids. With 5 bases clipped from V and 4 bases from J, the junction kept 14 bases outside the gene matches. In germline, CDR1 is LNHNV, CDR2 YYDKDF (reference sequence). Written as DNA, the CDR3 is TGTGCCACCAGCTCGCCAAGGCTAGCGGACCTTTACAATGAGCAGTTCTTC. Its protein product is CATSSPRLADLYNEQFF.

The J gene is TRBJ2-2, the V gene TRBV6-5; D is ambiguous. Germline V gene lookup returns CDR1 MNHEY and CDR2 SVGAGI. The ends were cut back, 0 bases at V and 6 bases at J, with 14 bases in the middle. This CDR3 comprises 16 residues. The CDR3 sequence: CASSYSNFGVPGELFF. CDR3 nucleotides: TGTGCCAGCAGTTACTCCAATTTCGGAGTCCCCGGGGAGCTGTTTTTT.

V and J are TRBV6-4 and TRBJ2-6; 12 nucleotides agree with TRBD1. The CDR3 has 16 residues. With V trimmed by 6 bases and J by 2 bases, 2 bases remained unmatched. Germline V gene sequence: CDR1 MRHNA, CDR2 SNTAGT. The CDR3 DNA reads as TGTGCCAGCAGCGGGACAGGGGGCGCTGGGGCCAACGTCCTGACTTTC. Translating gives CASSGTGGAGANVLTF.

This chain joins TRBV27 and TRBJ1-4; D perhaps matches TRBD1 (6 bases). The CDR3 is made up of 14 amino acids. Germline CDR1 is MNHEY and CDR2 is SMNVEV (reference sequence). V lost 3 bases and J lost 10, with 15 bases in between. DNA for the CDR3: TGTGCCAGCAGTTTCTCCCAGGGGACGGGAAAACTGTTTTTT. This codes for CASSFSQGTGKLFF. The full variable domain, rest sourced from reference TRBV27 and TRBJ1-4, is EAQVTQNPRYLITVTGKKLTVTCSQNMNHEYMSWYRQDPGLGLRQIYYSMNVEVTDKGDVPEGYKVSRKEKRNFPLILESPSPNQTSLYFCASSFSQGTGKLFFGSGTQLSVL.

Concerning this clone: An end of the junction differs from the germline gene, which may be a read error. The chain links TRBV27 to TRBJ2-7; 7 nucleotides align to TRBD2. The CDR3 runs 13 residues. CDR1 and CDR2 (germline): MNHEY, SMNVEV (reference sequence). The CDR3 nucleotides are TGTGCCGGCAGCACTAGCGTCTCCTACGAGCAGTACTTC. As protein: CAGSTSVSYEQYF.

The J gene is TRBJ2-7, the V gene TRBV2, with D perhaps matching TRBD1 (6 bases). Trimming stripped 1 base from V and 7 bases from J, with 11 bases between. The V gene's germline CDR1 is SNHLY and CDR2 FYNNEI. This CDR3 has 13 residues. The CDR3 DNA follows: TGTGCCAGCAGTGAAGGGCAGGGGTTGGAGCAGTACTTC. Protein product: CASSEGQGLEQYF.

This chain connects TRBV2 to TRBJ2-3; 8 nucleotides agree with TRBD1. This CDR3 is 15 amino acids long. Germline V lookup: CDR1 SNHLY, CDR2 FYNNEI. Trimming cost V 4 bases and J 1 base; bases outside gene matches: 4. CDR3 nucleotide sequence: TGTGCCAGCAGTGGACAGGGGACAGGCACAGATACGCAGTATTTT. As protein: CASSGQGTGTDTQYF. Based on the CDR3 plus reference TRBV2 and TRBJ2-3, the full variable domain is EPEVTQTPSHQVTQMGQEVILRCVPISNHLYFYWYRQILGQKVEFLVSFYNNEISEKSEIFDDQFSVERPDGSNFTLKIRSTKLEDSAMYFCASSGQGTGTDTQYFGPGTRLTVL.

This clone was detected only once. CDR3 residues: CASSGGQGWRLTEAFF. The CDR3 DNA reads as TGCGCCAGCAGTGGGGGACAGGGATGGAGGCTGACTGAAGCTTTCTTT. The gene calls are TRBV10-1 and TRBJ1-1; TRBD1 aligns across 9 bases. This CDR3 spans 16 amino acids. With V trimmed by 4 bases and J by 5 bases, 11 bases remained unmatched. Per germline, CDR1 WNHNN and CDR2 SYGVQD (reference sequence).

V gene TRBV4-1 combines with J gene TRBJ1-5; 7 bases are shared with TRBD1. The CDR3 runs to 16 residues. Looked up from germline, CDR1 is MGHRA and CDR2 is YSYEKL. V was clipped by 0 bases and J by 5 bases; unmatched bases: 7. For the CDR3, the DNA is TGCGCCAGCAGCCAAGAACAGTACAGGGGCGATCAGCCCCAGCATTTT. Its protein is CASSQEQYRGDQPQHF.

The chain combines TRBV10-1 with TRBJ2-7, with TRBD2 matching 7 bases. This CDR3 spans 14 amino acids. CDR1 is WNHNN and CDR2 is SYGVQD in the germline V gene (reference sequence). Trimming at V came to 6 bases and at J to 2 bases, leaving 7 bases not matched to a gene. Here the CDR3 DNA reads TGCGCCAGCAGCCCACTAGCGACGACCTACGAGCAGTACTTC. It specifies CASSPLATTYEQYF.

V usage is TRBV6-5 and J usage is TRBJ2-3; maybe TRBD2 (6 bases). There are 15 residues in the CDR3. Germline CDR1 reads MNHEY; CDR2 reads SVGAGI. V lost 0 bases and J lost 5, with 12 bases in between. Here the CDR3 reads CASSYSNRGRDTQYF. CDR3 nucleotide sequence: TGTGCCAGCAGTTACTCGAATCGGGGGAGAGATACGCAGTATTTT.

This rearrangement joins TRBV18 to TRBJ2-5; 8 nucleotides line up with TRBD2. There are 14 residues in the CDR3. Germline V gene data show CDR1 as KGHSH and CDR2 as LQKENI. Trimming took 3 bases from V and 6 from J; bases not matched to a gene: 6. For the CDR3, the DNA is TGTGCCAGCTCACCCCCAAGCGGGGGAAAGACCCAGTACTTC. Its translation is CASSPPSGGKTQYF.